Many counts were recorded for the clone carrying this T cell receptor beta chain. The antigen is undetermined. The CDR3 runs to 14 residues. The V end was cut by 6 bases, the J end by 5 bases, with 14 bases between. From germline, CDR1 is SGHVS and CDR2 FQNEAQ. A single record per CDR3 protein comes from TCRdb applying MiXCR to the reads. The profile shows 180,000 or so distinct CDR3 sequences, about 15% of them singletons. This sample was taken from a study of T cell repertoires in cytomegalovirus infection. Points from the study as a whole: Dominating the ex vivo response were TCR beta clonotypes that were CMV-specific and HLA-C-restricted. Accumulated public TCR beta family frequency recognized individuals carrying CMV together with the relevant HLA.

The sequence was obtained from a human donor in good health (CMV status not recorded). Some clones in this sample may be carry-over from other donors' samples. Sequencing input: CD8+ T cells from PBMCs. The V gene is TRBV7-8, the J gene TRBJ1-5, with D possibly being TRBD1 (6 bases). The chain's CDR3 is CASRSDRAHQPQHF. The CDR3 DNA sequence: TGTGCCAGCAGGTCGGACAGAGCCCATCAGCCCCAGCATTTT.